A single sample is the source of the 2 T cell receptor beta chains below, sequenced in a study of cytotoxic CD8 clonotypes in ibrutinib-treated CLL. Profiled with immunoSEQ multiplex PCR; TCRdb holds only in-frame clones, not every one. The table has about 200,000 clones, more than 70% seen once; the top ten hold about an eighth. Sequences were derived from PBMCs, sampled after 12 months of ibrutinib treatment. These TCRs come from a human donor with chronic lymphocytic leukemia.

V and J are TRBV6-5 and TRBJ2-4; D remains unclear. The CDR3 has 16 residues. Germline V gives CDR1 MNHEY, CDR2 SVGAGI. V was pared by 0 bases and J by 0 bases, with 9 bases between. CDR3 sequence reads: CASSYSQQLAKNIQYF. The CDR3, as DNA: TGTGCCAGCAGTTACTCCCAACAGCTAGCCAAAAACATTCAGTACTTC.

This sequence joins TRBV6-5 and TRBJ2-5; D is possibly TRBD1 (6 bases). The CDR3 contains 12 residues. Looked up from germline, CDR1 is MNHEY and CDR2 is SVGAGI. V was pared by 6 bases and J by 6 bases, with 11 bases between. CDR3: CASRPQGQTQYF. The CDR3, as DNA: TGTGCCAGCAGGCCACAGGGACAGACCCAGTACTTC.